The TCR beta chain described here comes from a study of T cell responses to AZD1222 COVID-19 vaccine. Study-wide results and limits: Females outnumbered males among donors, who were mostly white British; clonal diversity was possibly underestimated. Compared with day 0, the breadth and depth of the Spike-specific TCR repertoire rose significantly after two doses of AZD1222. Recipients of AZD1222 seropositive at baseline numbered only 5 to 7.

A note on this clone: Antigen specificity is unknown.

Using immunoSEQ multiplex PCR, the repertoire was profiled, and TCRdb retains in-frame clones only, with some absent. In the table there are 160,000 or so clones, roughly 92% of which are singletons. The input for sequencing was peripheral blood, taken 28 days after the second AZD1222 dose. The receptor was isolated from an adult who received the AZD1222 COVID-19 vaccine.

This CDR3 is CASSLAGRGSETQYF. The CDR3 DNA is TGCGCCAGCAGCTTGGCCGGCAGGGGATCGGAGACCCAGTACTTC. J is TRBJ2-5 and V is TRBV5-1, with D maybe TRBD1 (6 bases). Trimming took off 0 bases at V and 5 bases at J, with 14 bases between the two ends. The CDR3 runs to 15 residues. Germline V CDR1 and CDR2: SGHRS, YFSETQ.